The clone carrying this TCR beta chain was detected many times. Its antigen is currently unknown. Germline trimming cut 1 base from V and 7 bases from J; bases unmatched to any gene: 14. Germline lookup yields CDR1 SGHRS and CDR2 YFSETQ. The CDR3 is 18 amino acids. Unique molecular identifiers tagged the TCRbeta library. TCRdb re-analysed the PCR reads in MiXCR, keeping a single row per CDR3 protein. Here the sample spans approximately 250,000 distinct CDR3 sequences, around 25% being singletons. The data belong to a study of T-cell reconstitution after alpha-beta-depleted transplantation in children. Study outcomes and limitations: T-cell counts and diversity were attributed mostly to newly produced T cells one year after transplant. Expanded graft clones numbering several hundred reportedly gave rise to alpha-beta T cells about two months after transplant.

This receptor was taken from a girl aged 2-9 years with Fanconi anemia, due to receive a stem cell transplant. The chain employs TRBV5-1 and TRBJ2-3; TRBD2 agrees at 11 bases. This material consisted of PBMCs, taken before TCRalphabeta/CD19-depleted stem cell transplant. CDR3: CASSLILQSVAGGYTQYF. CDR3 nucleotide sequence: TGCGCCAGCAGCTTGATATTGCAGAGCGTAGCGGGAGGGTATACGCAGTATTTT.